Presented here are 16 T cell receptor beta chains from one specimen sequenced in a study of neurological immune-mediated disorders. Time point: longitudinal time-point 1 (baseline). A single record per CDR3 protein comes from TCRdb applying MiXCR to the 5' RACE reads. The sample contains tens of thousands of distinct CDR3 sequences, approximately 10% of which appear only once. The sequenced material came from PBMCs. These receptors were obtained from a young man in good health.

J is TRBJ2-3 and V is TRBV28; 8 nucleotides match TRBD2. Germline-derived CDR1 and CDR2 are MDHEN and SYDVKM. V lost 2 bases, J lost 8 bases, and 6 bases stayed unmatched. The CDR3 is 14 residues long. The CDR3 sequence: CASSLTGTSVTQYF. In DNA form, the CDR3 reads TGTGCCAGCAGTTTAACCGGGACTAGTGTTACGCAGTATTTT. The variable domain in full, with the rest retrieved from reference TRBV28 and TRBJ2-3, is DVKVTQSSRYLVKRTGEKVFLECVQDMDHENMFWYRQDPGLGLRLIYFSYDVKMKEKGDIPEGYSVSREKKERFSLILESASTNQTSMYLCASSLTGTSVTQYFGPGTRLTVL.

This clonotype was observed many times. V usage is TRBV3-1 and J usage is TRBJ2-7, with D perhaps TRBD2 (6 bases). CDR1 is LGHDT, CDR2 YNNKEL, per germline (reference sequence). V dropped 8 bases and J dropped 7 bases, with 18 bases sitting between them. The CDR3 totals 13 residues. The CDR3 here is CASAPAGTEEQYF. The CDR3, as DNA: TGTGCCAGCGCCCCTGCAGGGACTGAAGAGCAGTACTTC.

This clonotype showed up many times. The V and J genes are TRBV7-9 and TRBJ2-5, with D tentatively TRBD1 (5 bases). V lost 1 base, J lost 4 bases, and 10 bases lay in between. The germline V gene has CDR1 SEHNR and CDR2 FQNEAQ (reference sequence). The length of the CDR3 is 14 residues. The CDR3 DNA reads TGTGCCAGCAGCTTAGTCCTGGGGCGAGAGACCCAGTACTTC. Amino acids: CASSLVLGRETQYF.

This clonotype was seen many times. The J gene is TRBJ1-1, the V gene TRBV7-9, with D hard to call. Trimming took off 0 bases at V and 4 bases at J, with 9 bases between the two ends. The CDR3 totals 14 residues. Per germline, CDR1 SEHNR and CDR2 FQNEAQ (reference sequence). The CDR3 DNA reads TGTGCCAGCAGCTTAGCGGCGGTGGGCACTGAAGCTTTCTTT. Translating it yields CASSLAAVGTEAFF.

This clonotype was observed many times. This chain connects TRBV12-3 or TRBV12-4 to TRBJ2-6; TRBD2 might be the D (6 bases). This CDR3 is built from 18 residues. Trimming pared 6 bases from V and 0 bases from J, leaving 18 bases between. The CDR3 region is CASRPLPGLDSGANVLTF. DNA for the CDR3: TGTGCCAGCAGACCCCTTCCGGGACTGGACTCTGGGGCCAACGTCCTGACTTTC.

This clonotype was detected ten times or more. This chain links TRBV12-3 or TRBV12-4 with TRBJ2-7; TRBD2 matches at 9 bases. The length of the CDR3 is 15 residues. The J segment lost 5 bases and the V segment lost 5 bases, leaving 10 bases of the junction unmatched. CDR3 region: CASSLGTSRINEQYF. The CDR3 DNA follows: TGTGCCAGCAGTCTCGGGACTAGCAGGATCAACGAGCAGTACTTC.

This clonotype has a count of ten or more. This chain joins TRBV6-5 and TRBJ2-1; 10 nucleotides match TRBD2. Unmatched junction bases numbered 11, after V lost 4 bases and J lost 5 bases. CDR3 length equals 17 residues. The germline V gene has CDR1 MNHEY and CDR2 SVGAGI. CDR3 residues: CASSSRRLAGVNNEQFF. The CDR3 DNA sequence: TGTGCCAGCAGTTCCCGAAGGCTAGCGGGAGTGAACAATGAGCAGTTCTTC.

This clonotype was counted ten times or more. The genes are TRBV7-9 and TRBJ1-1; D may be TRBD1 (5 bases). Trimming stripped 5 bases from V and 1 base from J, with 11 bases between. This CDR3 is 14 amino acids long. Germline-derived CDR1 and CDR2 are SEHNR and FQNEAQ (reference sequence). CDR3: CASSLAGGNTEAFF. Written as DNA, the CDR3 is TGTGCCAGCAGCCTCGCCGGGGGGAACACTGAAGCTTTCTTT.

This clonotype has at least ten counts. The chain uses TRBV6-1 and TRBJ2-6, with TRBD2 matching 10 bases. V lost 2 bases and J lost 2; bases outside the gene matches: 3. This CDR3 contains 17 residues. Per the germline V gene, CDR1 is MNHNS and CDR2 is SASEGT. The CDR3 nucleotides are TGTGCCAGCAGTGAACCTAGCGGGAGCACTGGGGCCAACGTCCTGACTTTC. Encoded protein: CASSEPSGSTGANVLTF.

Ten or more counts support this clonotype. The V call is TRBV28, the J call TRBJ2-2, with D perhaps matching TRBD2 (7 bases). CDR1 and CDR2 (germline): MDHEN, SYDVKM. The CDR3 consists of 15 residues. The V gene lost 7 bases and the J gene lost 2 bases, with 14 bases spanning the gap. CDR3 sequence: CASTSGGLNTGELFF. CDR3 DNA sequence: TGTGCCAGCACCTCGGGGGGCCTAAACACCGGGGAGCTGTTTTTT.

At least ten counts were recorded for this clonotype. The chain combines TRBV7-2 with TRBJ2-5; 8 nucleotides line up with TRBD2. With 5 bases clipped from V and 3 bases from J, the junction kept 5 bases outside the gene matches. Germline CDR1 reads SGHTA; CDR2 reads FQGNSA. The CDR3 extends over 14 amino acids. The CDR3 sequence: CASSPGTSKETQYF. DNA for the CDR3: TGTGCCAGCAGCCCTGGGACTAGTAAAGAGACCCAGTACTTC.

In its sample, this clonotype was seen a few times. It may be a read error: a sequence one base away is much more abundant. The chain recombines TRBV7-3 with TRBJ2-2, with TRBD2 matching 7 bases. The CDR3 spans 15 residues. The V gene's germline CDR1 is SGHTA and CDR2 FQGTGA. Here the CDR3 reads CASILKSSGTGELFF. CDR3 DNA: TGTGCCAGCATCTTAAAATCTAGCGGCACCGGGGAGCTGTTTTTT.

This clonotype was observed many times. The chain carries TRBV20-1 and TRBJ2-1; D gene uncertain. This CDR3 contains 16 residues. Deletions cut 1 base from V and 0 bases from J, with 13 bases between. Per germline, CDR1 DFQATT and CDR2 SNEGSKA (reference sequence). In DNA, the CDR3 is TGCAGTGCTAGAGCTCTCACACCGTTCTCCTACAATGAGCAGTTCTTC. Translating gives CSARALTPFSYNEQFF.

Regarding this clonotype: This sequence may be a read error, since a much larger clone differs from it by one base. The conserved phenylalanine or tryptophan normally closing the CDR3 is absent here, so this likely arose from a read error. V and J are TRBV25-1 and TRBJ2-7; a weak D match, TRBD1 (6 bases). The ends were cut back, 5 bases at V and 2 bases at J, with 7 bases in the middle. Germline CDR1 reads MGHDK; CDR2 reads SYGVNS. CDR3 length equals 12 residues. CDR3 protein: CASSWDTYEQYL. The CDR3 region has the DNA TGTGCCAGCAGTTGGGACACCTACGAGCAGTACCTC.

In its sample, this clonotype was seen many times. J is TRBJ1-2 and V is TRBV12-3 or TRBV12-4; TRBD1 matches 7 bases. This CDR3 comprises 14 residues. V trimming: 6 bases; J trimming: 4 bases; junction bases outside the gene matches: 8. This chain's CDR3 is CASRAGQITYGYTF. The CDR3 nucleotides read TGTGCCAGCAGGGCGGGACAGATCACCTATGGCTACACCTTC.

This clonotype has a handful of counts. The chain has TRBV7-3 and TRBJ2-3; no reliable D call. Germline CDR1 SGHTA, CDR2 FQGTGA. CDR3 size: 14 residues. Trimming took off 5 bases at V and 4 bases at J, with 13 bases between the two ends. The CDR3 DNA sequence: TGTGCCAGCAGCCCAGGTCATGGGGCAGATACGCAGTATTTT. It is translated as CASSPGHGADTQYF.